These 14 T cell receptor beta chains share one sample of origin, sequenced in a study of blood T cells in healthy people across ages (dated by TCRdb to 2015 to 2017). The library was generated by 5' RACE. Sequencing used an Illumina HiSeq 2500. A second PCR of about 6 to 11 cycles was run with a J-beta primer mix and a sample-barcoded 5' primer. TCRdb reworked the public reads: Q25 trimming with fastp, MiXCR clone assembly, productive beta chains retained. Every entry covers one CDR3 protein and lists the most common genes and DNA from its rows. This sample has around 1.7 million distinct CDR3 sequences in its table, and approximately 28% of those were observed once. The ten largest clones take up over 7% of the sample. Sequencing was done on a sample of blood. All receptors come from a woman aged 25 to 39 in good health.

The V and J genes are TRBV5-1 and TRBJ2-2, with D maybe TRBD2 (6 bases). V was shortened by 4 bases and J by 0 bases, with 16 bases between the two germline ends. There are 17 residues in the CDR3. The germline CDR1 and CDR2 sequences are SGHRS and YFSETQ. The CDR3 sequence is CASSPGGTGANTGELFF. CDR3 coding DNA: TGCGCCAGCAGCCCCGGGGGTACGGGGGCGAACACCGGGGAGCTGTTTTTT.

The sample holds many counts of this clonotype. V gene TRBV24-1 combines with J gene TRBJ1-2; D gene uncertain. Trimming took 5 bases from V and 2 from J, leaving 11 bases between them. The CDR3 spans 14 residues. The V gene's germline CDR1 is KGHDR and CDR2 SFDVKD. CDR3 coding DNA: TGTGCCACCAGTGGGAGTGAACAGAACTATGGCTACACCTTC. It codes for CATSGSEQNYGYTF.

The rearrangement links TRBV12-3 or TRBV12-4 to TRBJ1-2; D gene unclear. The CDR3 loop spans 15 amino acids. V dropped 6 bases and J dropped 7 bases, with 21 bases sitting between them. In nucleotides, the CDR3 is TGTGCCAGCAGCTCCCCGGCACGTATTTCTGCTGGCTACACCTTC. This translates into CASSSPARISAGYTF.

This clonotype was observed at least ten times. The genes are TRBV11-2 and TRBJ2-1, with D perhaps matching TRBD1 or TRBD2 (5 bases each). The germline gives CDR1 SGHAT, CDR2 FQNNGV. Between the trimmed V and J ends, which lost 5 bases and 7 bases, there was a span of 15 bases. The CDR3 extends over 14 amino acids. CDR3 region: CASSAWGIGNEQFF. In nucleotides, the CDR3 is TGTGCCAGCAGCGCATGGGGGATTGGGAATGAGCAGTTCTTC.

About this clonotype: This clone may be a read error of a much larger clone one base away. The chain recombines TRBV12-3 or TRBV12-4 with TRBJ2-5; D is unclear. The tail of the sequence fits TRBJ2-1 better, so the J call may be wrong. This CDR3 is built from 13 residues. In nucleotides, the CDR3 is TGTGCCAGCAGTTCGCAACGGCAAGAGACCCAGTTCTTC. Its protein is CASSSQRQETQFF.

The chain combines TRBV9 with TRBJ1-1; D gene uncertain. CDR1 and CDR2 (germline): SGDLS, YYNGEE. CDR3 length equals 17 residues. V shed 4 bases and J shed 0 bases, with 19 bases lying between them. The CDR3 region has the DNA TGTGCCAGCAGCTCGGACGTGGCCCCTGGAATGAACACTGAAGCTTTCTTT. This sequence encodes CASSSDVAPGMNTEAFF.

This sequence joins TRBV2 and TRBJ2-5; D could derive from TRBD1 or TRBD2 (5 bases each). V dropped 0 bases and J dropped 5 bases, with 19 bases sitting between them. The CDR3 length is 17 residues. The germline gives CDR1 SNHLY, CDR2 FYNNEI. CDR3 loop: CASSEALSGGVRETQYF. The CDR3 DNA sequence: TGTGCCAGCAGTGAAGCCCTCTCTGGGGGAGTAAGGGAGACCCAGTACTTC.

There are many counts of this clonotype. The rearrangement links TRBV6-5 to TRBJ2-3; D call uncertain. Germline V lookup: CDR1 MNHEY, CDR2 SVGAGI. Trimming removed 7 bases from V and 2 bases from J, with 13 bases in between. This CDR3 has 14 amino acids. The CDR3 DNA reads as TGTGCCAGCACTATCAGCATAACCACAGATACGCAGTATTTT. It specifies CASTISITTDTQYF.

At least ten counts were recorded for this clonotype. V usage is TRBV6-2 or TRBV6-3 and J usage is TRBJ2-7; either TRBD1 or TRBD2 may fit D (5 bases each). V was trimmed by 5 bases and J by 0 bases, leaving 14 bases between them. From germline, CDR1 is MNHEY and CDR2 SVGEGT. This CDR3 region has 15 residues. The CDR3 sequence is CASSDFGASSYEQYF. CDR3 DNA: TGTGCCAGCAGTGACTTCGGGGCCAGCTCCTACGAGCAGTACTTC.

With respect to this clonotype: This may be a read error, as it is one base from a much larger clone. The chain joins TRBV2 to TRBJ2-7, with TRBD2 matching over 7 bases. CDR3 length: 16 residues. Germline V gives CDR1 SNHLY, CDR2 FYNNEI. Here the CDR3 reads CVITPPSGETPYEQYF. DNA for the CDR3: TGTGTCATTACTCCTCCCAGCGGGGAGACTCCCTACGAGCAGTACTTC.

This clonotype was counted between two and nine times. This chain connects TRBV30 to TRBJ2-4; 8 bases line up with TRBD1. Germline V gene lookup returns CDR1 GTSNPN and CDR2 SVGIG (reference sequence). Unmatched junction bases numbered 7, after V lost 5 bases and J lost 7 bases. The length of the CDR3 is 13 residues. This CDR3 reads CAWAFGQGNIQYF. The CDR3 DNA reads as TGTGCCTGGGCCTTCGGACAGGGTAACATTCAGTACTTC.

The rearrangement links TRBV12-3 or TRBV12-4 to TRBJ2-1; D may be TRBD1 (5 bases). The CDR3 covers 14 residues. Trimming shortened V by 8 bases and J by 2 bases, and 13 bases separated the two germline ends. The CDR3 protein is CASRGQGPYNEQFF. In nucleotides, the CDR3 is TGTGCCAGCCGTGGCCAGGGCCCCTACAATGAGCAGTTCTTC.

This clonotype was picked up many times. The chain recombines TRBV20-1 with TRBJ2-1; 11 nucleotides agree with TRBD2. This CDR3 has 15 residues. In germline, CDR1 is DFQATT, CDR2 SNEGSKA (reference sequence). V dropped 1 base and J dropped 5; count of bases not matched to a gene: 4. CDR3 DNA: TGCAGTGCTAGAGTTCTAGCGGGAGGTAACAATGAGCAGTTCTTC. It codes for CSARVLAGGNNEQFF.

There are a few counts of this clonotype. This may be a read error: a much more frequent sequence differs by one nucleotide. The gene calls are TRBV5-1 and TRBJ2-4; no clear D gene. The DNA end is more similar to TRBJ2-7, so the J call may be wrong. Germline loops: CDR1 SGHRS, CDR2 YFSETQ. There are 14 residues in the CDR3. The CDR3 DNA follows: TGCGCCAGCAGCTTGAGTCTGGGCCCCTACGAGCAGTACTTC. Translating gives CASSLSLGPYEQYF.